These 10 T cell receptor beta chains came from one sample sequenced in a study of CD8+ T cells in alopecia areata (dated by TCRdb to 2016 to 2018). Preparation of the library involved the immunoSEQ multiplex PCR assay. For TCR sequencing, RNA was extracted from every sample and reverse transcribed into cDNA to serve as template. Held by TCRdb, this immuneACCESS table contains in-frame sequences only and omits some clones. Under half of the omission traces to an unresolved V gene where checked; the cause of the rest is unknown. The sample table records 200,000 or so clones; 57% of these occur just once. The ten largest clones represent approximately 0.5% of the sample. This specimen's time point label, per the study, means: baseline before oral tofacitinib. Sequences were derived from CD4+ T cells sorted from blood, sampled at week 0. These receptor sequences come from a human donor with alopecia areata.

The chain uses TRBV9 and TRBJ2-1; D might be TRBD1 (6 bases). CDR1 and CDR2 from the germline V gene are SGDLS and YYNGEE. V was trimmed by 4 bases and J by 0 bases, leaving 11 bases between them. The CDR3 consists of 15 residues. CDR3: CASSKQDSSYNEQFF. CDR3 in DNA: TGTGCCAGCAGCAAACAGGACAGCTCCTACAATGAGCAGTTCTTC.

V is TRBV6-6 and J is TRBJ2-2; 7 positions match TRBD1. V trimming: 6 bases; J trimming: 10 bases; junction bases outside the gene matches: 14. Germline CDR1 and CDR2: MNHNY and SVGAGI (reference sequence). CDR3 length equals 15 residues. The CDR3 loop reads CASSTPRDSATELFF. The CDR3 DNA follows: TGTGCCAGCAGCACACCGAGGGACAGTGCCACGGAGCTGTTTTTT.

This clone showed up just a few times. The chain uses TRBV12-5 and TRBJ2-6; maybe TRBD2 (6 bases). CDR1 LGHNT and CDR2 FRNRAP come from the germline V gene. With 6 bases removed from V and 3 bases from J, the gap between germline ends came to 9 bases. This CDR3 has 14 residues. The CDR3 spells CASGPGDGANVLTF. CDR3 DNA: TGTGCTAGTGGCCCGGGGGATGGGGCCAACGTCCTGACTTTC.

V and J are TRBV11-3 and TRBJ2-3, with TRBD2 as a possible D gene (7 bases). This CDR3 region has 15 residues. Deletions cut 5 bases from V and 6 bases from J, with 18 bases between. The germline V gene encodes CDR1 SGHNT and CDR2 YENEEA. CDR3 nucleotides: TGTGCCAGCAGCCCGGCGGGGGCGGGAGAGGATACGCAGTATTTT. Protein product: CASSPAGAGEDTQYF.

This clone came up a few times. The gene calls are TRBV4-1 and TRBJ1-2, with D maybe TRBD1 (6 bases). V lost 1 base, J lost 4 bases, and 19 bases lay in between. The CDR3 runs to 17 residues. The germline CDR1 and CDR2 sequences are MGHRA and YSYEKL. The CDR3 bases are TGCGCCAGCAGCCAAGTCGGTCGGGGGCAGGGAGGCTATGGCTACACCTTC. Protein sequence: CASSQVGRGQGGYGYTF.

This clone has only a few counts. This sequence joins TRBV29-1 and TRBJ1-1; unclear D gene. This CDR3 has 15 amino acids. Between the trimmed V and J ends, which lost 5 bases and 3 bases, there was a span of 19 bases. The germline V gene encodes CDR1 SQVTM and CDR2 ANQGSEA. CDR3 nucleotides: TGCAGCGTTAAGCGTGTCAGGCTGGTTTACACTGAAGCTTTCTTT. Amino acids: CSVKRVRLVYTEAFF.

In its sample, this clone was seen a few times. Additional DNA sequences in this sample encode the identical CDR3. This sequence joins TRBV7-3 and TRBJ1-2; tentatively, D is TRBD1 (6 bases). V lost 5 bases and J 2 bases, leaving 12 bases between the germline ends. Germline assignment: CDR1 SGHTA and CDR2 FQGTGA. CDR3 size: 14 residues. The CDR3 protein is CASSPTTGNYGYTF. In nucleotides, the CDR3 is TGTGCCAGCAGCCCAACGACAGGAAACTATGGCTACACCTTC. The full variable domain, completed using reference TRBV7-3 and TRBJ1-2, is GAGVSQTPSNKVTEKGKYVELRCDPISGHTALYWYRQSLGQGPEFLIYFQGTGAADDSGLPNDRFFAVRPEGSVSTLKIQRTERGDSAVYLCASSPTTGNYGYTFGSGTRLTVV.

V and J are TRBV5-1 and TRBJ1-1; D unclear. CDR1 is SGHRS, CDR2 YFSETQ, per germline. CDR3 length: 14 residues. V was cut by 2 bases and J by 1 base, with 9 bases left in between. The CDR3 DNA follows: TGCGCCAGCAGCTTAGCAGACCCGAACACTGAAGCTTTCTTT. This translates into CASSLADPNTEAFF. Complete variable domain (other parts from reference TRBV5-1 and TRBJ1-1): KAGVTQTPRYLIKTRGQQVTLSCSPISGHRSVSWYQQTPGQGLQFLFEYFSETQRNKGNFPGRFSGRQFSNSRSEMNVSTLELGDSALYLCASSLADPNTEAFFGQGTRLTVV.

In its sample, this clone was seen a few times. The chain joins TRBV5-4 to TRBJ2-7; TRBD2 agrees at 10 bases. The V gene end was trimmed by 4 bases and the J gene end by 6 bases; junction bases not matched to a gene: 13. Germline V lookup: CDR1 SGHNT, CDR2 YYREEE (reference sequence). This CDR3 spans 16 amino acids. DNA for the CDR3: TGTGCCAGCAGCGACCCCGGGTCTAGCGGGGGAACCGAGCAGTACTTC. This sequence encodes CASSDPGSSGGTEQYF.

V is TRBV6-1 and J is TRBJ1-1; 9 nucleotides line up with TRBD1. Germline V CDR1 and CDR2: MNHNS, SASEGT. J gave up 1 base and V 6 bases, and 6 bases lay outside the gene matches. The CDR3 has 15 amino acids. CDR3 in amino acids: CASRRQGQGNTEAFF. The CDR3 DNA is TGTGCCAGCAGGCGCCAGGGACAGGGGAACACTGAAGCTTTCTTT.